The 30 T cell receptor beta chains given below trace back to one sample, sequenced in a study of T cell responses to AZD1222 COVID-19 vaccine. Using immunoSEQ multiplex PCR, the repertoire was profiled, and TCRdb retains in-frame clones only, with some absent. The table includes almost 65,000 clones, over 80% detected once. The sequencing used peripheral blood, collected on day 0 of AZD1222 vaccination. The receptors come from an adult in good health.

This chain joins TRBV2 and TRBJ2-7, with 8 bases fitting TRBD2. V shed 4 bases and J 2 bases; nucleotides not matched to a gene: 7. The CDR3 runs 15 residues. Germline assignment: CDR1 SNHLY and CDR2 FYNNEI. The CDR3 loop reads CASSGLAGGTYEQYF. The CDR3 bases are TGTGCCAGCAGTGGGCTAGCGGGCGGAACCTACGAGCAGTACTTC.

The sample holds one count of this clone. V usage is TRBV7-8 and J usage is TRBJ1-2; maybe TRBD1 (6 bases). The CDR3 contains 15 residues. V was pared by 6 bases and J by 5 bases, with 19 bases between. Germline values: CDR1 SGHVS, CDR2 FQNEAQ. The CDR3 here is CASSRTPGDGYGYTF. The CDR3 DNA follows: TGTGCCAGCAGTAGAACCCCAGGGGATGGGTATGGCTACACCTTC.

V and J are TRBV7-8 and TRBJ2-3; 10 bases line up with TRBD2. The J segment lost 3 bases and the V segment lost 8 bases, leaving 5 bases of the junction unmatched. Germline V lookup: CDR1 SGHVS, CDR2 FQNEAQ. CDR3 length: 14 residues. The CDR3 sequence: CASLVAGGTDTQYF. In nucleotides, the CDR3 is TGTGCCAGCCTGGTAGCGGGGGGTACAGATACGCAGTATTTT.

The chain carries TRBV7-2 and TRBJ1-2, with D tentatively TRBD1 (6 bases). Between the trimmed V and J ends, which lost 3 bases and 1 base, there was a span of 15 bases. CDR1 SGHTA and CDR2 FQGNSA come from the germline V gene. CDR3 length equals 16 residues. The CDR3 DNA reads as TGTGCCAGCAGCTTTGGGGGAGGGGGGCGTAACTATGGCTACACCTTC. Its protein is CASSFGGGGRNYGYTF. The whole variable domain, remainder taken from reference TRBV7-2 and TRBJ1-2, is GAGVSQSPSNKVTEKGKDVELRCDPISGHTALYWYRQSLGQGLEFLIYFQGNSAPDKSGLPSDRFSAERTGGSVSTLTIQRTQQEDSAVYLCASSFGGGGRNYGYTFGSGTRLTVV.

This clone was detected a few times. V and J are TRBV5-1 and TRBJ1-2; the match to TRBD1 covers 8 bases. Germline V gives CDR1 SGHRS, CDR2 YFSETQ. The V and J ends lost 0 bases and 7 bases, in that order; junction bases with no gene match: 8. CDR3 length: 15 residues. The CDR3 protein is CASSLEGQGIRGYTF. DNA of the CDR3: TGCGCCAGCAGCTTGGAAGGACAGGGTATTCGTGGCTACACCTTC.

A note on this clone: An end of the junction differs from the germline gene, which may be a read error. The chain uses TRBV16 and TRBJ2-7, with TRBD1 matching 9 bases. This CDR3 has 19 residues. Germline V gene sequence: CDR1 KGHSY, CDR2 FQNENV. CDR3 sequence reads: CASSQSSTGGIGLSDEQYF. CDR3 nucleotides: TGTGCCAGCAGCCAATCATCGACAGGGGGAATTGGTCTCTCCGACGAGCAGTACTTC.

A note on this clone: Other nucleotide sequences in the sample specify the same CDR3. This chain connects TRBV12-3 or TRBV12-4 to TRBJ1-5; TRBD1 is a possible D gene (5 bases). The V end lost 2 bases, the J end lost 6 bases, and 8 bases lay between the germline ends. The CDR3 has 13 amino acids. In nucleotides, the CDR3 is TGTGCCAGCAGTTTACAGGGTGGTCAGCCCCAGCATTTT. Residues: CASSLQGGQPQHF.

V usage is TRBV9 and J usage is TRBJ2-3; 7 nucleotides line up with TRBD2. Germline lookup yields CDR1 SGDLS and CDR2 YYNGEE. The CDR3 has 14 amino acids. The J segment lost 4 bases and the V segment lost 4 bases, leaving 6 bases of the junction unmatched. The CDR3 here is CASSLQLASDTQYF. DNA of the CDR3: TGTGCCAGCAGCCTGCAACTAGCGTCAGATACGCAGTATTTT.

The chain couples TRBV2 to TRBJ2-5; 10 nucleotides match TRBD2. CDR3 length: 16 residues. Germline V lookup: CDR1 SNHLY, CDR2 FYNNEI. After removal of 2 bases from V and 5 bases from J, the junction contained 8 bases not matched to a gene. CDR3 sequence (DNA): TGTGCCAGCAGTGAAACGAGCGGGGGGGCCTGGGAGACCCAGTACTTC. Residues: CASSETSGGAWETQYF.

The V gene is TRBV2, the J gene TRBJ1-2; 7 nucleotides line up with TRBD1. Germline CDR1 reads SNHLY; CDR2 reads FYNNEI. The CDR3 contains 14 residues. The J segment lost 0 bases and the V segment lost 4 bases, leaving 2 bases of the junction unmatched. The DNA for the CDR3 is TGTGCCAGCAGTGTGGACAGGACTAACTATGGCTACACCTTC. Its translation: CASSVDRTNYGYTF.

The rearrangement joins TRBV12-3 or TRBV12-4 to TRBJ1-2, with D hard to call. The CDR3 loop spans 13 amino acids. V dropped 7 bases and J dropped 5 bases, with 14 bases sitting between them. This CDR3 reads CASTPSAFYGYTF. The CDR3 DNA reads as TGTGCCAGCACTCCTTCAGCCTTTTATGGCTACACCTTC.

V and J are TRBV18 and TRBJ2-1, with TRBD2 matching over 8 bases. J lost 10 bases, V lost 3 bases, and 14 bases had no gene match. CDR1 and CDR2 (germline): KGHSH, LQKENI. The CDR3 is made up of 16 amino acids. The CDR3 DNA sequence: TGTGCCAGCTCACCTCCCTTAGCGGGGCCCGTGGGGGAGCAGTTCTTC. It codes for CASSPPLAGPVGEQFF.

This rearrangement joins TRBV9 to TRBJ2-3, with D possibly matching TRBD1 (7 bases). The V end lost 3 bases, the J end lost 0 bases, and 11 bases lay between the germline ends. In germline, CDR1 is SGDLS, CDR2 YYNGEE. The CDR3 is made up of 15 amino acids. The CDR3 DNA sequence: TGTGCCAGCAGCGCAGGGGGGTTCAGCACAGATACGCAGTATTTT. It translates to CASSAGGFSTDTQYF.

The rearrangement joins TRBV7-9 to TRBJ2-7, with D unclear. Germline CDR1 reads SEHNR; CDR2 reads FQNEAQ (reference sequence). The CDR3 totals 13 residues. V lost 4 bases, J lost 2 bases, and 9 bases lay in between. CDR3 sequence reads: CASSSNPPYEQYF. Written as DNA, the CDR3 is TGTGCCAGCAGCTCAAACCCCCCCTACGAGCAGTACTTC.

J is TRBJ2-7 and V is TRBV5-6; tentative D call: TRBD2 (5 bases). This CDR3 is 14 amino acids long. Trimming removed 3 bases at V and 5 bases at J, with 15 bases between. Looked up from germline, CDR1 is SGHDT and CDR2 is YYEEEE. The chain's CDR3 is CASSSGGTRNEQYF. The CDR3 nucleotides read TGTGCCAGCAGCTCCGGAGGTACGAGGAACGAGCAGTACTTC.

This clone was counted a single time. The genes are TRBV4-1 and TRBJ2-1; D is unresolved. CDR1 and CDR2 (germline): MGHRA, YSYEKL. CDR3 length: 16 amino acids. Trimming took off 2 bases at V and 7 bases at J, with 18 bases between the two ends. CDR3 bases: TGCGCCAGCAGCCAATGGGTGGGTGTTATTAGGAATGAGCAGTTCTTC. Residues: CASSQWVGVIRNEQFF.

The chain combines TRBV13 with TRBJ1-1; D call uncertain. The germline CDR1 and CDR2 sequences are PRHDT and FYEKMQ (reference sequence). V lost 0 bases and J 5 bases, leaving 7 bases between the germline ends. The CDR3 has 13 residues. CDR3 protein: CASSLGGSTEAFF. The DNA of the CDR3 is TGTGCCAGCAGCTTAGGGGGCTCGACTGAAGCTTTCTTT.

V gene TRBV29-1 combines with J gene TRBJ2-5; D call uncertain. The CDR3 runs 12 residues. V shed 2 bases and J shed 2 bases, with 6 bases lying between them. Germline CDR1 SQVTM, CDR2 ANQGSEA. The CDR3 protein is CSVETRQETQYF. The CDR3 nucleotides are TGCAGCGTTGAAACCCGACAAGAGACCCAGTACTTC.

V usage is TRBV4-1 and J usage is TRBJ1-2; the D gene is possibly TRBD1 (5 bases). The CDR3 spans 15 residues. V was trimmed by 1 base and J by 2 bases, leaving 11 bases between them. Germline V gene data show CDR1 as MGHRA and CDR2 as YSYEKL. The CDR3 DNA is TGCGCCAGCAGCCAAGCTGCGGGGCTAAACTATGGCTACACCTTC. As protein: CASSQAAGLNYGYTF.

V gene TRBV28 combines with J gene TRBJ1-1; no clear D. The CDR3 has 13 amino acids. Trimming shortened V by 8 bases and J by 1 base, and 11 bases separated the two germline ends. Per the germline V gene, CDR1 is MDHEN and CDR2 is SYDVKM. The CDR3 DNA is TGTGCCAGCTTTTATCCGTCGAACACTGAAGCTTTCTTT. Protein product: CASFYPSNTEAFF.

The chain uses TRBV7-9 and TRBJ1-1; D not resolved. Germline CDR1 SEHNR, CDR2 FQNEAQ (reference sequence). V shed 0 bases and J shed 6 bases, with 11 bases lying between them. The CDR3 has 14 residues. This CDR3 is CASSLASGRAEAFF. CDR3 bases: TGTGCCAGCAGCTTAGCGTCGGGGAGAGCTGAAGCTTTCTTT.

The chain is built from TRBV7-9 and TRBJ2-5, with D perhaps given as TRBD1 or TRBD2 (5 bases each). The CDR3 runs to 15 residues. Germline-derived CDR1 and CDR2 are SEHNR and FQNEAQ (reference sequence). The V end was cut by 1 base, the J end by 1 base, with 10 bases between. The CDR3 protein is CASSLVRDVQETQYF. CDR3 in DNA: TGTGCCAGCAGCTTAGTCAGGGACGTCCAAGAGACCCAGTACTTC.

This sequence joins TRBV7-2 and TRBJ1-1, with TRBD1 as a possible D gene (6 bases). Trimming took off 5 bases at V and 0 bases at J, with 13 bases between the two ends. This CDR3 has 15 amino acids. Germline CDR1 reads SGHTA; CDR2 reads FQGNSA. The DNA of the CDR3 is TGTGCCAGCAGCGGGGGCAGCTTTTTGAACACTGAAGCTTTCTTT. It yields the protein CASSGGSFLNTEAFF.

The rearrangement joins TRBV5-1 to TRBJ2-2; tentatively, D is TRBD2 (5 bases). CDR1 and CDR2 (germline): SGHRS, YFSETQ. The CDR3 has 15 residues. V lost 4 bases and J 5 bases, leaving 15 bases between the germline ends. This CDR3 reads CASSHLWTQTGELFF. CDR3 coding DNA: TGCGCCAGCAGCCACCTATGGACTCAGACCGGGGAGCTGTTTTTT.

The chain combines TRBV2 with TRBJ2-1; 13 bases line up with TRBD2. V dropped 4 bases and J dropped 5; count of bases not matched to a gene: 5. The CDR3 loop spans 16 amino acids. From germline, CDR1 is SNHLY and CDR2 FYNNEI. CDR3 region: CASSGLGLAGNNEQFF. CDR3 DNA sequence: TGTGCCAGCAGTGGACTGGGACTAGCGGGGAACAATGAGCAGTTCTTC. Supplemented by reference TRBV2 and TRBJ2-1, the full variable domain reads EPEVTQTPSHQVTQMGQEVILRCVPISNHLYFYWYRQILGQKVEFLVSFYNNEISEKSEIFDDQFSVERPDGSNFTLKIRSTKLEDSAMYFCASSGLGLAGNNEQFFGPGTRLTVL.

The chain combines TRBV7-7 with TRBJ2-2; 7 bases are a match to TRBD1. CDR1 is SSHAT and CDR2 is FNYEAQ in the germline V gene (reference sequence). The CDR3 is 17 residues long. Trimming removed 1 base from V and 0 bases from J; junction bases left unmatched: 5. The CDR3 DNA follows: TGTGCCAGCAGCTTAGATCTGGGGACAGCGAACACCGGGGAGCTGTTTTTT. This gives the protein CASSLDLGTANTGELFF. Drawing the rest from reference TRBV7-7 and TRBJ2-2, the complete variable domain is GAGVSQSPRYKVTKRGQDVTLRCDPISSHATLYWYQQALGQGPEFLTYFNYEAQPDKSGLPSDRFSAERPEGSISTLTIQRTEQRDSAMYRCASSLDLGTANTGELFFGEGSRLTVL.

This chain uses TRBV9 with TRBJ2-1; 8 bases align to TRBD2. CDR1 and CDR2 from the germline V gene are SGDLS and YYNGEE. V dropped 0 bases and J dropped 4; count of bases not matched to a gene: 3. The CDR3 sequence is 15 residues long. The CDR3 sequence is CASSVGLAGYNEQFF. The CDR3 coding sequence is TGTGCCAGCAGCGTAGGGCTAGCGGGTTACAATGAGCAGTTCTTC.

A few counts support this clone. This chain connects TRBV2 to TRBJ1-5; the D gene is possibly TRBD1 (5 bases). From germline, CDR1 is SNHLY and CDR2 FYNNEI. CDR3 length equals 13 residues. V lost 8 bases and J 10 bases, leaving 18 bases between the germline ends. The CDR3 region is CASGESRGAPQHF. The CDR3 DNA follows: TGTGCCAGCGGGGAGAGTAGGGGCGCTCCCCAGCATTTT.

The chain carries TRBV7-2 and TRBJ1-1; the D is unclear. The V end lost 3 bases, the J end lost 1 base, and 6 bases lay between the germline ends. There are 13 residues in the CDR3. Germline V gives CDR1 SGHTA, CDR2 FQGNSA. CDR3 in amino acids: CASSFTENTEAFF. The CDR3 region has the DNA TGTGCCAGCAGCTTCACAGAGAACACTGAAGCTTTCTTT.

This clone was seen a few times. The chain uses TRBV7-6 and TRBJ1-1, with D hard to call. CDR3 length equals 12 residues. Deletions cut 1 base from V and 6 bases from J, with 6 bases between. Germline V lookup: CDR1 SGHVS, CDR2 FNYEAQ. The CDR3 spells CASSLGGAEAFF. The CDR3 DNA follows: TGTGCCAGCAGCTTAGGGGGAGCTGAAGCTTTCTTT.